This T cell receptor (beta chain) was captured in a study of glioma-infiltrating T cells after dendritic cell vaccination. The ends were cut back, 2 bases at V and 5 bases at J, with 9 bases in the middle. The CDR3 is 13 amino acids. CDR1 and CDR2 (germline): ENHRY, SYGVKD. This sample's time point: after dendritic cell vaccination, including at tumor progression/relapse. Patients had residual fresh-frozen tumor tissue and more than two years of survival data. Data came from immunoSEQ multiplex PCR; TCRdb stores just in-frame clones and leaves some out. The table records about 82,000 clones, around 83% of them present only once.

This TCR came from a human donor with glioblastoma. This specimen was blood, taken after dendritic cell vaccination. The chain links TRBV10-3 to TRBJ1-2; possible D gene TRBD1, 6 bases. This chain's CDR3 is CAISETTGYGYTF. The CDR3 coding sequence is TGTGCCATCAGTGAGACTACAGGGTATGGCTACACCTTC.